This TCR beta chain stems from a study of human T cells and chemical hapten exposure (dated by TCRdb to about 2021). For context, the study as a whole: Libraries were pooled for sequencing, and variation in per-sample TCR yields was attributed mainly to small differences in library volumes within the pool. This study followed changes in the peripheral blood TCR repertoire in vivo during primary and secondary sensitization of alopecia patients to the hapten diphenylcyclopropenone (DPC). Both TCR alpha and TCR beta chains were sequenced from each blood RNA sample.

From the cysteine up to the phenylalanine, the CDR3 has a length of 15 residues. The entry retains the CDR3 DNA only, 45 bases that are in frame from base 1. V is trimmed back by 9 bases and J by 0 bases, and the junction contains 10 bases that no gene match accounts for. CDR1 and CDR2, looked up from the germline V gene, are KGHDR and SFDVKD. Here is what the overall study found, with its caveats: Repeated subsampling changed both the strength of the expansion versus patch-test correlation and the threshold at which that correlation became significant. DPC sensitization did not change how many TCRs were above 1 in 1000 frequency, and no evidence was found of alterations in global repertoire structure.

Total RNA was isolated from unfractionated whole blood collected in Tempus Blood RNA tubes. A handful of healthy volunteers acted as controls for TCR sequencing and had blood drawn at day 0, 2 weeks and 6 weeks. The library was built by means of 5' RACE. Sequencing used an Illumina MiSeq. During library preparation, unique molecular identifiers were attached to individual cDNA molecules so that TCRs could be counted quantitatively and reproducibly. The published analysis was carried out like this. The median number of TCRs per sample was some 100,000, ranging from roughly 23,224 to 690,600. V, J and CDR3 annotation of the TCR reads was performed with the Decombinator software suite. To make PS versus PT1 abundance plots, every sample was subsampled to the same number of TCRs (28,000). Expanded TCRs were defined as absent before sensitization and observed at least eight times at the 2-week time point. Through fastp at Q25 and MiXCR, TCRdb rebuilt clones from the public reads, retaining in-frame beta chains. Identical CDR3 protein sequences are pooled into one entry, listed with their most common genes and DNA. The V and J calls shown here were made by TCRdb, not taken from the authors' results. This sample gives approximately 150,000 distinct CDR3 sequences in total; about 4% of them show up just once. Of the sample, roughly 1.4% is held by the ten largest clones.

This clonotype occurred a few times. It has no known antigen specificity. Base qualities were left out, and no much larger clone turns up one base away. The source of this sequence is a female donor in good health. The V and J genes are TRBV24-1 and TRBJ2-7; TRBD1 lines up with 7 middle nucleotides. The DNA reads as follows: TGTGCCACCCTTATCATCTCAGGGGGCTCCTACGAGCAGTACTTC. It translates as CATLIISGGSYEQYF.